Following are 10 T cell receptor beta chains from one sample sequenced in a study of blood T cell repertoires in COVID-19. Only in-frame clones appear in the TCRdb table, and some are missing; sequencing was by immunoSEQ multiplex PCR. Here the sample spans approximately 180,000 clones, 80% to 90% being singletons. The sequencing input was PBMCs or T cells enriched from blood (not recorded which). The receptors come from a woman aged 40 to 50 with acute COVID-19.

The genes are TRBV28 and TRBJ1-1, with TRBD1 identical over 9 bases. Trimming cost V 6 bases and J 6 bases; bases outside gene matches: 2. The CDR3 consists of 12 residues. Germline V gene lookup returns CDR1 MDHEN and CDR2 SYDVKM. DNA of the CDR3: TGTGCCAGCAGACAGGGGGCCTCTGAAGCTTTCTTT. Amino acid sequence: CASRQGASEAFF.

This clone came up a few times. The V gene is TRBV6-1, the J gene TRBJ2-3; the match to TRBD2 covers 9 bases. CDR1 and CDR2 (germline): MNHNS, SASEGT. J gave up 5 bases and V 1 base, and 4 bases lay outside the gene matches. The CDR3 length is 15 residues. CDR3 in amino acids: CASSEEGGGGDTQYF. CDR3 DNA: TGTGCCAGCAGTGAAGAGGGCGGGGGGGGAGATACGCAGTATTTT.

The CDR3 spells CASSQTSGGSNEQFF. CDR3 nucleotides: TGTGCCAGCAGCCAGACTAGCGGGGGCAGTAATGAGCAGTTCTTC. The chain joins TRBV3-1 (or the pseudogene TRBV3-2) to TRBJ2-1; 12 bases are shared with TRBD2. CDR3 length: 15 amino acids. Trimming took 3 bases from V and 7 from J; bases not matched to a gene: 4. CDR1 is LGHDT and CDR2 is YNNKEL in the germline V gene (reference sequence).

The V gene is TRBV5-1, the J gene TRBJ2-3; 15 positions match TRBD2. With V trimmed by 3 bases and J by 3 bases, 2 bases remained unmatched. CDR1 is SGHRS, CDR2 YFSETQ, per germline. The CDR3 loop spans 16 amino acids. CDR3 protein: CASSSGLAGGTDTQYF. The CDR3, as DNA: TGCGCCAGCAGCTCGGGACTAGCGGGAGGAACAGATACGCAGTATTTT.

V usage is TRBV9 and J usage is TRBJ2-1, with D uncertain. V was cut by 0 bases and J by 1 base, with 11 bases left in between. CDR1 is SGDLS, CDR2 YYNGEE, per germline. The CDR3 consists of 16 residues. CDR3 sequence reads: CASSVDGSGSYNEQFF. The CDR3 DNA reads as TGTGCCAGCAGCGTAGATGGCTCAGGTTCCTACAATGAGCAGTTCTTC. Drawing the rest from reference TRBV9 and TRBJ2-1, the complete variable domain is DSGVTQTPKHLITATGQRVTLRCSPRSGDLSVYWYQQSLDQGLQFLIQYYNGEERAKGNILERFSAQQFPDLHSELNLSSLELGDSALYFCASSVDGSGSYNEQFFGPGTRLTVL.

This sequence joins TRBV15 and TRBJ2-7, with 7 nucleotides matching TRBD2. The V segment lost 0 bases and the J segment 3 bases; nucleotides outside the gene matches: 2. CDR3 size: 14 residues. Germline lookup yields CDR1 LNHNV and CDR2 YYDKDF (reference sequence). This CDR3 is CATSRDRTSYEQYF. The CDR3 DNA reads TGTGCCACCAGCAGAGATCGGACTAGCTACGAGCAGTACTTC. Together with reference TRBV15 and TRBJ2-7, the CDR3 gives the full variable domain: DAMVIQNPRYQVTQFGKPVTLSCSQTLNHNVMYWYQQKSSQAPKLLFHYYDKDFNNEADTPDNFQSRRPNTSFCFLDIRSPGLGDTAMYLCATSRDRTSYEQYFGPGTRLTVT.

This sequence joins TRBV15 and TRBJ1-2, with 7 nucleotides matching TRBD1. The CDR3 is 13 residues long. Germline-derived CDR1 and CDR2 are LNHNV and YYDKDF (reference sequence). V lost 9 bases, J lost 7 bases, and 11 bases stayed unmatched. DNA of the CDR3: TGTGCCACATCCCCTGACAGGGCCTTTGGCTACACCTTC. Translated: CATSPDRAFGYTF.

The V gene is TRBV5-5, the J gene TRBJ1-5; 8 positions agree with TRBD1. The CDR3 extends over 16 amino acids. V lost 0 bases, J lost 4 bases, and 6 bases stayed unmatched. Germline lookup yields CDR1 SGHKS and CDR2 YYEKEE (reference sequence). The CDR3 is CASSLASGGSNQPQHF. The CDR3 region has the DNA TGTGCCAGCAGCTTGGCCTCAGGGGGCAGTAATCAGCCCCAGCATTTT.

The chain is built from TRBV5-8 and TRBJ2-7; TRBD1 agrees at 8 bases. Losses at the gene ends were 1 base for V and 7 bases for J; bases not matched to a gene: 13. Germline values: CDR1 SGHTS, CDR2 YDEGEE. The CDR3 has 16 residues. CDR3 DNA sequence: TGTGCCAGCAGCTTGAGAACAGGGGGTCTTACGTTGGAGCAGTACTTC. It translates to CASSLRTGGLTLEQYF.

The chain is built from TRBV6-5 and TRBJ2-2; tentatively, D is TRBD1 (6 bases). Per germline, CDR1 MNHEY and CDR2 SVGAGI. Deletions cut 11 bases from V and 7 bases from J, with 11 bases between. The CDR3 is 11 amino acids. Written as DNA, the CDR3 is TGTGCCGCAAGAGGGGGCGGGGAGCTGTTTTTT. It yields the protein CAARGGGELFF.